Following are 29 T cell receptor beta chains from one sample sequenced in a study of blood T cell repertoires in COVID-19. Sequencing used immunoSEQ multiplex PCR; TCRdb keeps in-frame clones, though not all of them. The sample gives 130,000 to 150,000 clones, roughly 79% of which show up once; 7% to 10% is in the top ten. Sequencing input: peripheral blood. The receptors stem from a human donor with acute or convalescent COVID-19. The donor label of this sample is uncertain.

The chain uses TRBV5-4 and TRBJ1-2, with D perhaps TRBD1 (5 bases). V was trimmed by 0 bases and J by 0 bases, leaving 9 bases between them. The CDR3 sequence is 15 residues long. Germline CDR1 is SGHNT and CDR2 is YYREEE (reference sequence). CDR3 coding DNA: TGTGCCAGCAGCTTGGGAGACAGAGCTAACTATGGCTACACCTTC. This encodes CASSLGDRANYGYTF.

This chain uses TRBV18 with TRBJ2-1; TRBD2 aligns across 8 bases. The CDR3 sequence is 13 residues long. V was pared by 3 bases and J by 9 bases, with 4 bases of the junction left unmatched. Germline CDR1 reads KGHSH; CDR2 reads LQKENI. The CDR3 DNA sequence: TGTGCCAGCTCACCCTTCGGGGGGGCTGAGCAGTTCTTC. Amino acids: CASSPFGGAEQFF.

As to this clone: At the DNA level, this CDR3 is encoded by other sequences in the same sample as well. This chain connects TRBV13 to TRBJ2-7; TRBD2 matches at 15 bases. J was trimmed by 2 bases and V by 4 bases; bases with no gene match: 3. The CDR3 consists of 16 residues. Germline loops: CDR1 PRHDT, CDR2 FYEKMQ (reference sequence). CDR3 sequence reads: CASSSGLAGGPYEQYF. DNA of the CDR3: TGTGCCAGCAGCTCCGGACTAGCGGGGGGGCCCTACGAGCAGTACTTC.

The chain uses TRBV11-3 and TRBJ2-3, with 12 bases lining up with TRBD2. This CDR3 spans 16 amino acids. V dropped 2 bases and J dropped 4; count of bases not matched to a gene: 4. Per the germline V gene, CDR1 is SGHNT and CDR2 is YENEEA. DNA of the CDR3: TGTGCCAGCAGCTTAAGAACTAGCGGGGGGTCAGATACGCAGTATTTT. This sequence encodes CASSLRTSGGSDTQYF.

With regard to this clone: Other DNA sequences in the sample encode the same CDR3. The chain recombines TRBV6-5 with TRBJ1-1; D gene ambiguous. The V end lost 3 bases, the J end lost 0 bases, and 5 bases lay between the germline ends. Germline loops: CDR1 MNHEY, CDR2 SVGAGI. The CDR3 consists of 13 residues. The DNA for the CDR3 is TGTGCCAGCAGTTATTCTATGAACACTGAAGCTTTCTTT. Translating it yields CASSYSMNTEAFF.

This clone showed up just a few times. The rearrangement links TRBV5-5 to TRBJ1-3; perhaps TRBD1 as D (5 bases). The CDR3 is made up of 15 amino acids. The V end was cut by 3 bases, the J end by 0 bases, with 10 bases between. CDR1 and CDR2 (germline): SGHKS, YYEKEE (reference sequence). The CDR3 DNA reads TGTGCCAGCAGCTATTTCGACAGCTCTGGAAACACCATATATTTT. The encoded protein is CASSYFDSSGNTIYF.

CDR3 nucleotides: TGTGCCAGCCGGGGGGCTGAAGAGGGCTACACCTTC. It specifies CASRGAEEGYTF. The genes are TRBV11-1 and TRBJ1-2; TRBD1 might be the D (6 bases). CDR1 and CDR2 from the germline V gene are SGHAT and FQDESV (reference sequence). Trimming cost V 8 bases and J 8 bases, with 15 bases left between them. This CDR3 contains 12 residues.

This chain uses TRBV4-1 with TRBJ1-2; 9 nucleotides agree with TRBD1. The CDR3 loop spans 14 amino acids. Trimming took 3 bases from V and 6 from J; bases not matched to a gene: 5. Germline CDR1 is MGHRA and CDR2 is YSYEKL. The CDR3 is CASSHLGQGNGYTF. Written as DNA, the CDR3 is TGCGCCAGCAGCCACCTCGGACAGGGGAATGGCTACACCTTC.

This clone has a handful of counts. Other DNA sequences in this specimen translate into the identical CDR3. In nucleotides, the CDR3 is TGTGCCAGCAGCCAAGACACCTACGAGCAGTACTTC. Its protein is CASSQDTYEQYF. The V call is TRBV3-1 (or the pseudogene TRBV3-2), the J call TRBJ2-7, with no clear D. The CDR3 contains 12 residues. CDR1 and CDR2 from the germline V gene are LGHDT and YNNKEL (reference sequence). V shed 0 bases and J shed 2 bases, with 2 bases lying between them.

The CDR3 nucleotides are TGTGCCAGCAGTCCTCAACCCGGGATTGGCTACACCTTC. This sequence encodes CASSPQPGIGYTF. This rearrangement joins TRBV12-3 or TRBV12-4 to TRBJ1-2; D unresolved. Trimming shortened V by 5 bases and J by 7 bases, and 14 bases separated the two germline ends. This CDR3 is built from 13 residues.

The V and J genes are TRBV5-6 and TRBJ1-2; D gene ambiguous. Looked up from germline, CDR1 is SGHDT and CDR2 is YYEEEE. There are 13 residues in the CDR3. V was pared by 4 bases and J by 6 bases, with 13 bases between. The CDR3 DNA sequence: TGTGCCAGCAGCGTTACGGGGTGGGATGGCTACACCTTC. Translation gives CASSVTGWDGYTF.

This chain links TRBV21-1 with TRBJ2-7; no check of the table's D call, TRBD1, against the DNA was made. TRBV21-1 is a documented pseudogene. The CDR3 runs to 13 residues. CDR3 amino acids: CASNTGQSYEQYF. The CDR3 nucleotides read TGTGCCAGCAACACGGGACAGAGCTACGAGCAGTACTTC.

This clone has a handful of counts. The CDR3 DNA reads as TGTGCCAGCAGCCAGATACTAGCGCCCAATGAGCAGTTCTTC. As protein: CASSQILAPNEQFF. This chain joins TRBV3-1 (or the pseudogene TRBV3-2) and TRBJ2-1, with 7 bases fitting TRBD2. The CDR3 length is 14 residues. V lost 3 bases to trimming and J lost 6 bases; unmatched junction nucleotides: 5. CDR1 LGHDT and CDR2 YNNKEL come from the germline V gene (reference sequence).

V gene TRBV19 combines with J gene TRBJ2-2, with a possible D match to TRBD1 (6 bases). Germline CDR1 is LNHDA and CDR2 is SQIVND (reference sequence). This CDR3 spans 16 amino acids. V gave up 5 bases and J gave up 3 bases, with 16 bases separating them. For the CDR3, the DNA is TGTGCCAGTAGTCCTGGGTGGGGGCGATACACCGGGGAGCTGTTTTTT. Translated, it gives CASSPGWGRYTGELFF.

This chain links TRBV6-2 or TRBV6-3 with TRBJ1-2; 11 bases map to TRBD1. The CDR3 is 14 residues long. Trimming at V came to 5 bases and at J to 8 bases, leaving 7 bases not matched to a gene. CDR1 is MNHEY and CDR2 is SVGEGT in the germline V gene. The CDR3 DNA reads TGTGCCAGCAGTGGGACAGGGGGGGTCGGCGGCTACACCTTC. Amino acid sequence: CASSGTGGVGGYTF.

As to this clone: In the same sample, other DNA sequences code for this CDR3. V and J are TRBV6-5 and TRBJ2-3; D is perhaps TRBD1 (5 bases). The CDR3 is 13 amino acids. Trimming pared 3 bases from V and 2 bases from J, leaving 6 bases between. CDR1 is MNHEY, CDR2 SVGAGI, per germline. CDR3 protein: CASSYGHTDTQYF. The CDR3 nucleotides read TGTGCCAGCAGTTATGGACACACAGATACGCAGTATTTT.

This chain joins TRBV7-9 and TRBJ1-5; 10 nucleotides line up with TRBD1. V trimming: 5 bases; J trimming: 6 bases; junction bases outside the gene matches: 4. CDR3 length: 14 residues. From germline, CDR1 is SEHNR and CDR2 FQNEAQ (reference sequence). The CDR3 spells CASSLTGGTQPQHF. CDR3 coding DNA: TGTGCCAGCAGCCTGACAGGGGGCACTCAGCCCCAGCATTTT. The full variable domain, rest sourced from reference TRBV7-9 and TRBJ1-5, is DTGVSQNPRHKITKRGQNVTFRCDPISEHNRLYWYRQTLGQGPEFLTYFQNEAQLEKSRLLSDRFSAERPKGSFSTLEIQRTEQGDSAMYLCASSLTGGTQPQHFGDGTRLSIL.

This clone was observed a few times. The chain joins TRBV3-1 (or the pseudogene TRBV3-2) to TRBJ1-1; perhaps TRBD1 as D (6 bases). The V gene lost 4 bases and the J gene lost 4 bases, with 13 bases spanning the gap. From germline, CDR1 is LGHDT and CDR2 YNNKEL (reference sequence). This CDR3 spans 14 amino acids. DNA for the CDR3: TGTGCCAGCAGCCCCCTGGTCAGGGGCACTGAAGCTTTCTTT. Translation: CASSPLVRGTEAFF.

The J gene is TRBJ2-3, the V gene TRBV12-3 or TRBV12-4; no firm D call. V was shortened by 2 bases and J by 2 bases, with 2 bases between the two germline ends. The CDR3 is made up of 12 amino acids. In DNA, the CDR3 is TGTGCCAGCAGTTTACACACAGATACGCAGTATTTT. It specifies CASSLHTDTQYF.

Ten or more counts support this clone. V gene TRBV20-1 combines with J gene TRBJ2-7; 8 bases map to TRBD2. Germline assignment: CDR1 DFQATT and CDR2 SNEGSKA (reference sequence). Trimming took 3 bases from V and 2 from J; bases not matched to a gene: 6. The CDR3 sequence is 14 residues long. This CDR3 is CSASGGTRTYEQYF. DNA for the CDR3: TGCAGTGCTAGTGGAGGGACTAGAACCTACGAGCAGTACTTC.

The CDR3 nucleotides are TGTGCCAGCAGCTTCACCAGGGGAAGGAATGAAAAACTGTTTTTT. Protein sequence: CASSFTRGRNEKLFF. The chain recombines TRBV7-6 with TRBJ1-4; the D gene is possibly TRBD1 (6 bases). Germline CDR1 and CDR2: SGHVS and FNYEAQ. Trimming removed 3 bases from V and 5 bases from J, with 13 bases in between. The CDR3 has 15 residues.

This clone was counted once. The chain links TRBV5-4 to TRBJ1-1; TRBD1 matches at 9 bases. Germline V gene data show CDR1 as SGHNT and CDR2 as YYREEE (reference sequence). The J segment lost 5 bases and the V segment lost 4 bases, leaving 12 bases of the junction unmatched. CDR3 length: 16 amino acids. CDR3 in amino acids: CASSPPLGQGKTEAFF. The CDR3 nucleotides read TGTGCCAGCAGCCCACCCCTAGGACAGGGGAAGACTGAAGCTTTCTTT.

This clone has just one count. The CDR3 DNA follows: TGTGCCAGCAGTCCCGGACAGTTGAACACTGAAGCTTTCTTT. This gives the protein CASSPGQLNTEAFF. The chain links TRBV27 to TRBJ1-1; D might be TRBD1 (6 bases). This CDR3 is 14 amino acids long. V was cut by 5 bases and J by 0 bases, with 10 bases left in between. Germline V gene sequence: CDR1 MNHEY, CDR2 SMNVEV (reference sequence).

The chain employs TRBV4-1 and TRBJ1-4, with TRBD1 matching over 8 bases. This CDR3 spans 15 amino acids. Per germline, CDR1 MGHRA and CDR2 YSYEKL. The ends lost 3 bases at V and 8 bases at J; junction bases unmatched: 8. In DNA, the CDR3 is TGCGCCAGCAGCCAGTCGACAGGGGCGGGGGAAAAACTGTTTTTT. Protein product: CASSQSTGAGEKLFF.

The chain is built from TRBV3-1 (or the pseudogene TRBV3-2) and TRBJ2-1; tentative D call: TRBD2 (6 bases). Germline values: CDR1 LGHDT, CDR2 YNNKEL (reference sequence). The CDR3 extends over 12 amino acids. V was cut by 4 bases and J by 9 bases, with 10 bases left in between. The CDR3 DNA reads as TGTGCCAGCAGCCTCCAGGGAGGTGAGCAGTTCTTC. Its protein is CASSLQGGEQFF.

CDR3 region: CASSLGALEQYV. In DNA form, the CDR3 reads TGTGCCAGCAGCTTGGGGGCCCTCGAGCAGTACGTC. J is TRBJ2-7 and V is TRBV5-6; no reliable D call. Trimming cost V 0 bases and J 6 bases, with 7 bases left between them. The CDR3 loop spans 12 amino acids. CDR1 SGHDT and CDR2 YYEEEE come from the germline V gene.

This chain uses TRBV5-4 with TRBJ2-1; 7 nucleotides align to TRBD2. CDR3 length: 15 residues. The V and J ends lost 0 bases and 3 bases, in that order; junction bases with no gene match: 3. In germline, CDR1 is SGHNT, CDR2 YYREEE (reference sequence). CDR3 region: CASSLGGGDYNEQFF. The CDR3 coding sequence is TGTGCCAGCAGCTTGGGTGGGGGGGACTACAATGAGCAGTTCTTC.

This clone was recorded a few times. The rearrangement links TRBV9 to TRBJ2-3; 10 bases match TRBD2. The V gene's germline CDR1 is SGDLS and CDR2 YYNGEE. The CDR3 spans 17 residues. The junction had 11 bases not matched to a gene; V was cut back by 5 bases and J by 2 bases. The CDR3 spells CASRPSSGGADTDTQYF. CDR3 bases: TGTGCCAGCAGACCGTCGAGCGGGGGGGCTGACACAGATACGCAGTATTTT. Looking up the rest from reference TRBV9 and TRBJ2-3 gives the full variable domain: DSGVTQTPKHLITATGQRVTLRCSPRSGDLSVYWYQQSLDQGLQFLIQYYNGEERAKGNILERFSAQQFPDLHSELNLSSLELGDSALYFCASRPSSGGADTDTQYFGPGTRLTVL.

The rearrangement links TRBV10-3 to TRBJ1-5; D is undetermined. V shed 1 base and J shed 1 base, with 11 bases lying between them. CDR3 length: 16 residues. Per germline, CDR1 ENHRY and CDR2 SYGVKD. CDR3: CAISEFSLVSNQPQHF. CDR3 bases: TGTGCCATCAGTGAGTTTTCCCTAGTAAGCAATCAGCCCCAGCATTTT.